This T cell receptor (beta chain) was retrieved from a study of read filtering for tumor transcriptome and immune sequencing. A few counts support this clonotype. The CDR3 spans 16 residues. V gave up 0 bases and J gave up 0 bases, with 9 bases separating them. The library was built from about 400 ng RNA with molecular barcoded adaptors for alpha/delta and beta/gamma chains. TCRdb re-derived calls from the reads in MiXCR, one entry per CDR3 protein. The sample has about 550 distinct CDR3 sequences, roughly 80% seen once; the top ten hold about 50%. This chain joins TRBV23-1 and TRBJ1-5; the D is unclear. TRBV23-1 is sorted into the ORF group, with uncertain function. The sample comprised a population of CD138-negative cells sorted from bone marrow. This TCR was sampled from a donor over 35 with multiple myeloma. This table probably holds off-target reads from a library built for another chain. The CDR3, as DNA: TGCGCCAGCAGTCAATCGACCAACTATAGCAATCAGCCCCAGCATTTT. This encodes CASSQSTNYSNQPQHF.